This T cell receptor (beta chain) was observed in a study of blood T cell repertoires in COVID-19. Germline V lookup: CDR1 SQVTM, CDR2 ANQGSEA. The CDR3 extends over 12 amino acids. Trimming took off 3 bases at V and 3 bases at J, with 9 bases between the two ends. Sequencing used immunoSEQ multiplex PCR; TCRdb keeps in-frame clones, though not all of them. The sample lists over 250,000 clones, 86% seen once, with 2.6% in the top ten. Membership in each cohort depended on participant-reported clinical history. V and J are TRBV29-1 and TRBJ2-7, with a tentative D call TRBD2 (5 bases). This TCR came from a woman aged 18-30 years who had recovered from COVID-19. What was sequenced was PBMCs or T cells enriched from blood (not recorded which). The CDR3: CSVEGDNYEQYF. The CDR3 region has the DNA TGCAGCGTTGAGGGAGACAACTACGAGCAGTACTTC.